This T cell receptor (beta chain) was documented in a study of blood T cell repertoires in COVID-19. Study-level background: Whether acute or convalescent, the COVID-19 samples came from the United States, Italy and Spain. In each case, the material was cDNA or gDNA derived from T cells, B-cell-depleted T cells, or PBMCs.

V trimming: 4 bases; J trimming: 3 bases; junction bases outside the gene matches: 5. Germline V gives CDR1 WNHNN, CDR2 SYGVQD (reference sequence). The CDR3 is made up of 15 amino acids. Original processing methods: Researchers report that nucleated cell counts were estimated from reference gene primer amplification. Profiling relied on immunoSEQ multiplex PCR, and the TCRdb table lists in-frame clones only, not all of them. D and trimming were read from the DNA, whereas the V and J calls and clone size are those reported in that table. The sample contains roughly 100,000 clones, about 87% of which appear only once.

The receptor comes from a man aged 45 to 65 with active or convalescent COVID-19. Sample: peripheral blood. The chain has TRBV10-1 and TRBJ2-3; the match to TRBD1 covers 9 bases. The DNA of the CDR3 is TGCGCCAGCAGTGCACAGACAGGGGGGACAGATACGCAGTATTTT. Translating gives CASSAQTGGTDTQYF.